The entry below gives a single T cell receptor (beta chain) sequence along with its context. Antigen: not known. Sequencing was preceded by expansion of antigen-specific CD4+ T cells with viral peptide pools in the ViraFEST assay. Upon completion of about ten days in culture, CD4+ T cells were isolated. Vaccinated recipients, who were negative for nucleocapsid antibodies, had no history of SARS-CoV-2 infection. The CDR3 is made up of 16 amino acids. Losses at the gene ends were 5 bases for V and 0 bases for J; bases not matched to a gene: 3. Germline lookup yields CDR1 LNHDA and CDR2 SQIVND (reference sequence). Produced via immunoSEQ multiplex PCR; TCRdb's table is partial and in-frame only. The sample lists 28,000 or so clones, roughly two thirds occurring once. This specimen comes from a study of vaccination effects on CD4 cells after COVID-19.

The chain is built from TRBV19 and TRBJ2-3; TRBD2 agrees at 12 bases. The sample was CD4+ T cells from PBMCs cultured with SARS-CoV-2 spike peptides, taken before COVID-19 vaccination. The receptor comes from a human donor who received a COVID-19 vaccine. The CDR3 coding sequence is TGTGCCAGTAGTCTTGGACTAGCGGGGAGCACAGATACGCAGTATTTT. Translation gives CASSLGLAGSTDTQYF. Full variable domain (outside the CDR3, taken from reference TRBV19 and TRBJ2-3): DGGITQSPKYLFRKEGQNVTLSCEQNLNHDAMYWYRQDPGQGLRLIYYSQIVNDFQKGDIAEGYSVSREKKESFPLTVTSAQKNPTAFYLCASSLGLAGSTDTQYFGPGTRLTVL.